Each of the 9 T cell receptor beta chains below was sequenced from the same sample in a study of human T cells and chemical hapten exposure. One entry per CDR3 protein results from TCRdb running MiXCR on the 5' RACE reads. This repertoire shows 80,000 or so distinct CDR3 sequences, roughly 15% found once; its top ten account for 6.8%. The starting material, unfractionated whole blood, was used for total RNA extraction. The receptors come from a female donor in good health.

This clonotype showed up many times. The V and J genes are TRBV29-1 and TRBJ2-5, with TRBD1 matching 7 bases. Germline trimming cut 7 bases from V and 6 bases from J; bases unmatched to any gene: 5. Germline lookup yields CDR1 SQVTM and CDR2 ANQGSEA. The CDR3 is made up of 11 amino acids. The CDR3 region is CSAMTGKTQYF. The CDR3 DNA follows: TGCAGCGCCATGACAGGGAAGACCCAGTACTTC.

The V and J genes are TRBV18 and TRBJ1-4; no reliable D call. The CDR3 is made up of 14 amino acids. Germline CDR1 KGHSH, CDR2 LQKENI. V was cut by 2 bases and J by 4 bases, with 8 bases left in between. In DNA, the CDR3 is TGTGCCAGCTCACCAGAAACAGATAATGAAAAACTGTTTTTT. Protein: CASSPETDNEKLFF.

The chain links TRBV28 to TRBJ1-2; D may be TRBD1 (6 bases). The CDR3 runs to 14 residues. Germline V gives CDR1 MDHEN, CDR2 SYDVKM. Trimming took 5 bases from V and 4 from J, leaving 14 bases between them. The CDR3: CASSPPGGAYGYTF. The CDR3 DNA reads TGTGCCAGCAGTCCCCCCGGGGGCGCCTATGGCTACACCTTC.

This clonotype was detected many times. The J gene is TRBJ2-7, the V gene TRBV30, with 8 bases aligning to TRBD1. The CDR3 totals 14 residues. Germline CDR1 GTSNPN, CDR2 SVGIG (reference sequence). The ends lost 4 bases at V and 6 bases at J; junction bases unmatched: 11. As DNA, the CDR3 is TGTGCCTGGAACTCGCTGACAGGGGACGCCGAGCAGTACTTC. Translating it yields CAWNSLTGDAEQYF.

DNA of the CDR3: TGTGCCAGCAGCCCCGGACAGGGGGAACAAGAGACCCAGTACTTC. As protein: CASSPGQGEQETQYF. This chain connects TRBV7-9 to TRBJ2-5; 10 bases align to TRBD1. The length of the CDR3 is 15 residues. Losses at the gene ends were 5 bases for V and 2 bases for J; bases not matched to a gene: 5. Germline V gene sequence: CDR1 SEHNR, CDR2 FQNEAQ (reference sequence).

The genes are TRBV2 and TRBJ2-1; D is ambiguous. Germline V CDR1 and CDR2: SNHLY, FYNNEI. CDR3 length equals 11 residues. The V gene lost 5 bases and the J gene lost 9 bases, with 8 bases spanning the gap. The CDR3 DNA reads as TGTGCCAGCAGTACGTGGGGTGAGCAGTTCTTC. This encodes CASSTWGEQFF.

This sequence joins TRBV2 and TRBJ1-4; D is unresolved. V lost 7 bases and J 1 base, leaving 7 bases between the germline ends. The CDR3 has 13 amino acids. CDR1 and CDR2 (germline): SNHLY, FYNNEI. The CDR3: CASNLKTNEKLFF. Written as DNA, the CDR3 is TGTGCCAGCAATTTGAAAACTAATGAAAAACTGTTTTTT.

This clonotype has just a few counts. The rearrangement uses TRBV18 and TRBJ2-1, with TRBD2 matching over 11 bases. Losses at the gene ends were 4 bases for V and 1 base for J; bases not matched to a gene: 9. The V gene's germline CDR1 is KGHSH and CDR2 LQKENI. The CDR3 has 18 amino acids. As DNA, the CDR3 is TGTGCCAGCTCACAAACCTTAGCGGGAGGGCGATCCTACAATGAGCAGTTCTTC. It codes for CASSQTLAGGRSYNEQFF.

This clonotype was seen a few times. For the CDR3, the DNA is TGTGCCAGCGGATGGGGGGACTTCTTGGGCTACACCTTC. Amino acid sequence: CASGWGDFLGYTF. The chain couples TRBV6-6 to TRBJ1-2; TRBD1 might be the D (5 bases). The CDR3 is 13 amino acids. Germline assignment: CDR1 MNHNY and CDR2 SVGAGI (reference sequence). Trimming left V 8 bases short and J 8 bases short, with 18 bases between.